These 24 T cell receptor beta chains originate from one sample sequenced in a study of blood T cell repertoires in COVID-19. Sequencing was performed with immunoSEQ multiplex PCR; in TCRdb, only in-frame clones are kept and a portion is missing. The sample has fewer than 250,000 clones, roughly 90% seen once. The sample consisted of PBMCs or T cells enriched from blood (not recorded which). The receptors shown here come from a young woman who had recovered from COVID-19.

The rearrangement uses TRBV19 and TRBJ2-6, with 8 nucleotides matching TRBD1. CDR3 length equals 17 residues. Per the germline V gene, CDR1 is LNHDA and CDR2 is SQIVND (reference sequence). J gave up 0 bases and V 5 bases, and 6 bases lay outside the gene matches. Written as DNA, the CDR3 is TGTGCCAGTAGTCCAGGACAGGGAAGCTCTGGGGCCAACGTCCTGACTTTC. Protein: CASSPGQGSSGANVLTF.

Turning to this clone: Other nucleotide sequences from this sample produce the same CDR3. The rearrangement uses TRBV6-5 and TRBJ1-5; D is unclear. This CDR3 comprises 13 residues. Germline V gene lookup returns CDR1 MNHEY and CDR2 SVGAGI. Trimming took 0 bases from V and 5 from J, leaving 5 bases between them. The CDR3 DNA reads as TGTGCCAGCAGTTACTCTCGGGATCAGCCCCAGCATTTT. This translates into CASSYSRDQPQHF.

The chain joins TRBV6-4 to TRBJ2-2; 10 bases agree with TRBD2. V lost 4 bases and J lost 8; bases outside the gene matches: 7. The CDR3 consists of 15 residues. CDR1 MRHNA and CDR2 SNTAGT come from the germline V gene. The CDR3 reads CASSVQGTSVGELFF. The CDR3 DNA is TGTGCCAGCAGTGTCCAGGGGACTAGCGTTGGGGAGCTGTTTTTT.

This clone turned up a few times. The rearrangement links TRBV5-1 to TRBJ1-2, with 10 bases identical to TRBD1. The CDR3 spans 13 residues. Germline CDR1 reads SGHRS; CDR2 reads YFSETQ. V gave up 4 bases and J gave up 5 bases; unmatched junction bases: 2. In nucleotides, the CDR3 is TGCGCCAGCAGCCAGGACAGGGGGTATGGCTACACCTTC. This gives the protein CASSQDRGYGYTF.

The V and J genes are TRBV30 and TRBJ1-4; a possible D gene is TRBD1 (6 bases). The length of the CDR3 is 13 residues. Germline lookup yields CDR1 GTSNPN and CDR2 SVGIG (reference sequence). Trimming removed 0 bases at V and 8 bases at J, with 10 bases between. CDR3 in amino acids: CAWSVSRGEKLFF. CDR3 DNA: TGTGCCTGGAGTGTCTCGAGGGGGGAAAAACTGTTTTTT.

The chain has TRBV7-9 and TRBJ2-7, with D uncertain. The V and J ends lost 3 bases and 2 bases respectively, with 8 bases between them. Per germline, CDR1 SEHNR and CDR2 FQNEAQ (reference sequence). CDR3 length: 13 amino acids. The chain's CDR3 is CASSFSQAYEQYF. The CDR3 nucleotides are TGTGCCAGCAGCTTTTCGCAGGCCTACGAGCAGTACTTC.

This chain joins TRBV10-3 and TRBJ1-1, with TRBD1 matching 7 bases. Per the germline V gene, CDR1 is ENHRY and CDR2 is SYGVKD. The CDR3 runs to 15 residues. Trimming took 4 bases from V and 4 from J; bases not matched to a gene: 9. In nucleotides, the CDR3 is TGTGCCATCAGTGTTTTAGGGGGCGTAGTCACTGAAGCTTTCTTT. It is translated as CAISVLGGVVTEAFF.

J is TRBJ2-2 and V is TRBV3-1 (or the pseudogene TRBV3-2); 12 nucleotides match TRBD2. In germline, CDR1 is LGHDT, CDR2 YNNKEL (reference sequence). The CDR3 runs to 15 residues. Trimming cost V 2 bases and J 5 bases; bases outside gene matches: 0. The CDR3 spells CASSQTSGGTGELFF. The CDR3 region has the DNA TGTGCCAGCAGCCAAACTAGCGGGGGGACCGGGGAGCTGTTTTTT.

This clone was recorded many times. This rearrangement joins TRBV2 to TRBJ1-1; D is unclear. Germline V lookup: CDR1 SNHLY, CDR2 FYNNEI. The CDR3 has 14 amino acids. V was clipped by 7 bases and J by 0 bases, with 12 bases between them. CDR3 in amino acids: CASKVGGLNTEAFF. CDR3 nucleotides: TGTGCCAGCAAAGTCGGAGGTTTGAACACTGAAGCTTTCTTT.

The V gene is TRBV5-1, the J gene TRBJ2-5; the match to TRBD2 covers 9 bases. The V gene end was trimmed by 0 bases and the J gene end by 2 bases; junction bases not matched to a gene: 5. CDR3 length: 16 residues. Germline CDR1 and CDR2: SGHRS and YFSETQ. CDR3 protein: CASSLDPSGMQETQYF. The CDR3, as DNA: TGCGCCAGCAGCTTGGATCCTAGCGGGATGCAAGAGACCCAGTACTTC.

The chain recombines TRBV5-1 with TRBJ2-6; D is unresolved. The germline V gene encodes CDR1 SGHRS and CDR2 YFSETQ. Trimming pared 8 bases from V and 0 bases from J, leaving 15 bases between. This CDR3 is 16 amino acids long. CDR3 nucleotide sequence: TGCGCCAGTAGAGTCTACGCTACCTCTGGGGCCAACGTCCTGACTTTC. This encodes CASRVYATSGANVLTF.

This clone was found once. The V and J genes are TRBV20-1 and TRBJ1-3; perhaps TRBD1 as D (6 bases). The CDR3 extends over 15 amino acids. CDR1 DFQATT and CDR2 SNEGSKA come from the germline V gene (reference sequence). Trimming pared 3 bases from V and 0 bases from J, leaving 12 bases between. The CDR3 spells CSASPDSSSGNTIYF. The CDR3 DNA is TGCAGTGCTAGTCCGGACAGCAGCTCTGGAAACACCATATATTTT.

This chain links TRBV9 with TRBJ2-7; 7 bases are a match to TRBD2. Germline V gene sequence: CDR1 SGDLS, CDR2 YYNGEE. CDR3 length: 15 residues. V trimming: 4 bases; J trimming: 0 bases; junction bases outside the gene matches: 7. CDR3 sequence reads: CASSPRRGSSYEQYF. CDR3 sequence (DNA): TGTGCCAGCAGCCCTCGGCGGGGGAGCTCCTACGAGCAGTACTTC.

The chain has TRBV7-2 and TRBJ2-3, with 9 bases aligning to TRBD1. CDR3 length: 15 residues. Unmatched junction bases numbered 3, after V lost 1 base and J lost 4 bases. Germline V gene sequence: CDR1 SGHTA, CDR2 FQGNSA. The CDR3 loop is CASSLVGTGSDTQYF. CDR3 coding DNA: TGTGCCAGCAGCTTAGTTGGGACAGGGTCAGATACGCAGTATTTT. Variable domain in full (rest from reference TRBV7-2 and TRBJ2-3): GAGVSQSPSNKVTEKGKDVELRCDPISGHTALYWYRQSLGQGLEFLIYFQGNSAPDKSGLPSDRFSAERTGGSVSTLTIQRTQQEDSAVYLCASSLVGTGSDTQYFGPGTRLTVL.

This chain connects TRBV5-8 to TRBJ2-7; D unclear. V was clipped by 7 bases and J by 2 bases, with 16 bases between them. Germline values: CDR1 SGHTS, CDR2 YDEGEE. The CDR3 contains 14 residues. The CDR3 loop is CASEQRIGTYEQYF. The CDR3 DNA reads TGTGCCAGCGAGCAGCGAATCGGAACCTACGAGCAGTACTTC.

This clone was observed a few times. The gene calls are TRBV2 and TRBJ2-2; unclear D gene. The CDR3 covers 12 residues. The ends were cut back, 7 bases at V and 8 bases at J, with 11 bases in the middle. CDR1 and CDR2 (germline): SNHLY, FYNNEI. This chain's CDR3 is CASTRSQGELFF. The CDR3 DNA sequence: TGTGCCAGCACCAGATCGCAGGGGGAGCTGTTTTTT. Full variable domain (missing parts from reference TRBV2 and TRBJ2-2): EPEVTQTPSHQVTQMGQEVILRCVPISNHLYFYWYRQILGQKVEFLVSFYNNEISEKSEIFDDQFSVERPDGSNFTLKIRSTKLEDSAMYFCASTRSQGELFFGEGSRLTVL.

This clone was seen many times. The same CDR3 can be traced to other DNA sequences in this sample. V usage is TRBV6-4 and J usage is TRBJ2-3; 11 bases line up with TRBD1. After removal of 3 bases from V and 4 bases from J, the junction contained 0 bases not matched to a gene. Germline V gene lookup returns CDR1 MRHNA and CDR2 SNTAGT. This CDR3 has 14 amino acids. The CDR3 region has the DNA TGTGCCAGCAGTGAGGGACAGGGGGCAGATACGCAGTATTTT. Amino acid sequence: CASSEGQGADTQYF.

V gene TRBV23-1 combines with J gene TRBJ2-3; TRBD1 is a possible D gene (5 bases). TRBV23-1 is flagged as an ORF with uncertain function. V lost 0 bases, J lost 6 bases, and 19 bases lay in between. The length of the CDR3 is 17 residues. CDR3: CASSQSTATAHRDTQYF. DNA for the CDR3: TGCGCCAGCAGTCAATCGACGGCGACAGCCCACCGGGATACGCAGTATTTT.

V and J are TRBV6-5 and TRBJ2-5; tentatively, D is TRBD2 (5 bases). This CDR3 contains 14 residues. Trimming stripped 7 bases from V and 4 bases from J, with 16 bases between. The germline CDR1 and CDR2 sequences are MNHEY and SVGAGI. The CDR3: CASKPIEGRETQYF. CDR3 nucleotides: TGTGCCAGCAAACCAATTGAGGGTCGAGAGACCCAGTACTTC.

The chain couples TRBV7-9 to TRBJ2-1; 12 bases match TRBD2. Germline-derived CDR1 and CDR2 are SEHNR and FQNEAQ (reference sequence). The CDR3 length is 16 residues. Germline trimming cut 5 bases from V and 6 bases from J; bases unmatched to any gene: 8. CDR3: CASSPRLAGDINEQFF. CDR3 DNA sequence: TGTGCCAGCAGCCCAAGACTAGCGGGGGATATCAATGAGCAGTTCTTC.

Here the CDR3 reads CASSPDRGYYEQYF. The CDR3 nucleotides are TGTGCCAGCAGTCCGGACAGGGGATACTACGAGCAGTACTTC. This chain connects TRBV5-4 to TRBJ2-7, with 9 bases matching TRBD1. CDR1 is SGHNT, CDR2 YYREEE, per germline (reference sequence). The CDR3 sequence is 14 residues long. V shed 5 bases and J 3 bases; nucleotides not matched to a gene: 6.

The V call is TRBV3-1 (or the pseudogene TRBV3-2), the J call TRBJ2-6; 7 nucleotides align to TRBD1. This CDR3 comprises 18 residues. The germline gives CDR1 LGHDT, CDR2 YNNKEL (reference sequence). Germline trimming cut 4 bases from V and 0 bases from J; bases unmatched to any gene: 9. The CDR3 nucleotides are TGTGCCAGCAGCCCCAGGACAGGCCCTAGCTCTGGGGCCAACGTCCTGACTTTC. Its translation is CASSPRTGPSSGANVLTF.

V usage is TRBV11-3 and J usage is TRBJ2-4; D may be TRBD1 (6 bases). The CDR3 loop spans 15 amino acids. Trimming took off 5 bases at V and 6 bases at J, with 17 bases between the two ends. Looked up from germline, CDR1 is SGHNT and CDR2 is YENEEA. DNA of the CDR3: TGTGCCAGCAGCCCTGGGGGCTCCCGGGGAAACATTCAGTACTTC. Its translation is CASSPGGSRGNIQYF.

The rearrangement joins TRBV6-1 to TRBJ2-1; 9 nucleotides agree with TRBD1. The CDR3 has 18 amino acids. V was pared by 1 base and J by 4 bases, with 11 bases of the junction left unmatched. Germline CDR1 MNHNS, CDR2 SASEGT. The CDR3 bases are TGTGCCAGCAGTGAAGGACTTACCGGGACAGGGCCTTACAATGAGCAGTTCTTC. Translated, it gives CASSEGLTGTGPYNEQFF.